The next 27 T cell receptor beta chains were all read from a single sample in a study of regulatory T cells in long-lasting Graves disease. The authors built TCR beta libraries using iRepertoire HTBI primers and Arm-PCR of CDR3 regions. Each CDR3 protein is one row after TCRdb ran MiXCR on the multiplex PCR reads. This repertoire shows roughly 430,000 distinct CDR3 sequences, about a sixth found once; its top ten account for about 10%. The time point is: newly diagnosed GD, antithyroid drugs for less than 3 months. RNA extracted from PBMCs served as the sequencing template. This sample also belongs to another study, concerning T cells in Graves' hyperthyroidism and ophthalmopathy.

The sample in question was peripheral blood mononuclear cells (PBMCs), obtained at new diagnosis, from a patient treated with antithyroid drugs. These receptors originate from a woman in her 30s with Graves disease.

This chain connects TRBV5-4 to TRBJ1-2; D perhaps matches TRBD1 (6 bases). Between the trimmed V and J ends, which lost 1 base and 7 bases, there was a span of 32 bases. Germline CDR1 is SGHNT and CDR2 is YYREEE (reference sequence). CDR3 length: 20 residues. CDR3 residues: CASSLILGGAAGVPSGGYTF. The CDR3 region has the DNA TGTGCCAGCAGCTTGATCCTCGGGGGGGCAGCGGGGGTTCCGTCGGGTGGCTACACCTTC.

This clonotype was recorded many times. CDR3 bases: TGTGCCAGCAGCGGGGGGGGGACCTATGGCTACACCTTC. Residues: CASSGGGTYGYTF. The V call is TRBV28, the J call TRBJ1-2; perhaps TRBD1 as D (5 bases). CDR3 length equals 13 residues. V was shortened by 6 bases and J by 4 bases, with 12 bases between the two germline ends. The V gene's germline CDR1 is MDHEN and CDR2 SYDVKM.

This chain links TRBV5-1 with TRBJ2-2; D not resolved. Trimming pared 2 bases from V and 3 bases from J, leaving 23 bases between. Germline lookup yields CDR1 SGHRS and CDR2 YFSETQ. The CDR3 runs 19 residues. CDR3 DNA sequence: TGCGCCAGCAGCTTCCCCACTATGATCCCCAAGAAATACACCGGGGAGCTGTTTTTT. As protein: CASSFPTMIPKKYTGELFF.

V is TRBV6-5 and J is TRBJ2-7; no clear D. The CDR3 is 15 amino acids. The V end was cut by 0 bases, the J end by 3 bases, with 12 bases between. Germline V gene lookup returns CDR1 MNHEY and CDR2 SVGAGI. CDR3 nucleotides: TGTGCCAGCAGTTACTCGGTTCTGTTCCACTACGAGCAGTACTTC. Translated, it gives CASSYSVLFHYEQYF.

This clonotype was counted at least ten times. The chain has TRBV27 and TRBJ1-1, with 7 bases matching TRBD1. There are 16 residues in the CDR3. CDR1 and CDR2 from the germline V gene are MNHEY and SMNVEV (reference sequence). V lost 5 bases and J lost 1; bases outside the gene matches: 10. DNA of the CDR3: TGTGCCAGCAGTATCGGTCCCGGACAGGCGAACACTGAAGCTTTCTTT. Its translation: CASSIGPGQANTEAFF.

This clonotype was seen at least ten times. This chain joins TRBV3-1 and TRBJ2-2, with a weak D call TRBD2 (6 bases). The ends were cut back, 5 bases at V and 4 bases at J, with 23 bases in the middle. CDR1 and CDR2 (germline): LGHDT, YNNKEL (reference sequence). The CDR3 covers 18 residues. CDR3 DNA: TGTGCCAGCAGCTTTAATGAGCCCGCGGGACGCACCACCGGGGAGCTGTTTTTT. Its protein is CASSFNEPAGRTTGELFF.

The V and J genes are TRBV6-5 and TRBJ1-5; D not resolved. Trimming removed 2 bases at V and 0 bases at J, with 5 bases between. In germline, CDR1 is MNHEY, CDR2 SVGAGI. The CDR3 consists of 14 residues. CDR3 sequence (DNA): TGTGCCAGCAGTTACGAGGATAGCAATCAGCCCCAGCATTTT. Amino acid sequence: CASSYEDSNQPQHF.

The chain uses TRBV9 and TRBJ1-2; a weak D match, TRBD1 (6 bases). The germline V and J ends were trimmed by 3 bases and 12 bases, with 18 bases remaining between them. CDR3 size: 13 residues. Germline V gene lookup returns CDR1 SGDLS and CDR2 YYNGEE. The CDR3, as DNA: TGTGCCAGCAGCGCACAGGACAGAAGAAGTCACACCTTC. Protein product: CASSAQDRRSHTF.

There are many counts of this clonotype. The V call is TRBV18, the J call TRBJ1-1; a weak D match, TRBD1 (5 bases). The germline CDR1 and CDR2 sequences are KGHSH and LQKENI. The CDR3 length is 15 residues. Trimming took off 4 bases at V and 3 bases at J, with 15 bases between the two ends. In DNA form, the CDR3 reads TGTGCCAGCTCACAAACAGGACCCTCGGACACTGAAGCTTTCTTT. Amino acid sequence: CASSQTGPSDTEAFF.

About this clonotype: This sequence may be a read error, since a much larger clone differs from it by one base. This sequence joins TRBV11-2 and TRBJ1-2; D is possibly TRBD1 (6 bases). The CDR3 consists of 13 residues. V was shortened by 10 bases and J by 5 bases, with 17 bases between the two germline ends. Germline V gene sequence: CDR1 SGHAT, CDR2 FQNNGV. CDR3 loop: CAIQRGADYGYTF. The CDR3 nucleotides read TGTGCCATCCAAAGGGGGGCGGATTATGGCTACACCTTC. Using reference TRBV11-2 and TRBJ1-2 for the parts outside the CDR3, the full variable domain is EAGVAQSPRYKIIEKRQSVAFWCNPISGHATLYWYQQILGQGPKLLIQFQNNGVVDDSQLPKDRFSAERLKGVDSTLKIQPAKLEDSAVYLCAIQRGADYGYTFGSGTRLTVV.

This clonotype was picked up many times. The chain is built from TRBV7-9 and TRBJ1-2, with 10 bases fitting TRBD1. The CDR3 sequence is 13 residues long. V gave up 3 bases and J gave up 6 bases; unmatched junction bases: 1. Germline V gives CDR1 SEHNR, CDR2 FQNEAQ (reference sequence). CDR3 amino acids: CASSLGTGDGYTF. CDR3 sequence (DNA): TGTGCCAGCAGCTTGGGGACAGGGGATGGCTACACCTTC.

This clonotype was observed at least ten times. The chain carries TRBV28 and TRBJ1-1; possible D gene TRBD1, 5 bases. V was trimmed by 10 bases and J by 0 bases, leaving 12 bases between them. The CDR3 totals 13 residues. The germline V gene has CDR1 MDHEN and CDR2 SYDVKM. The CDR3 sequence: CATRGALNTEAFF. DNA for the CDR3: TGTGCCACCAGAGGGGCCTTGAACACTGAAGCTTTCTTT. The whole variable domain, remainder taken from reference TRBV28 and TRBJ1-1, is DVKVTQSSRYLVKRTGEKVFLECVQDMDHENMFWYRQDPGLGLRLIYFSYDVKMKEKGDIPEGYSVSREKKERFSLILESASTNQTSMYLCATRGALNTEAFFGQGTRLTVV.

This clonotype was counted a few times. The chain uses TRBV5-1 and TRBJ2-3; D is undetermined. Germline V gene sequence: CDR1 SGHRS, CDR2 YFSETQ. Deletions cut 2 bases from V and 2 bases from J, with 12 bases between. CDR3 length: 15 residues. The CDR3 nucleotides are TGCGCCAGCAGCTTCTTCATTGTATCCACAGATACGCAGTATTTT. Encoded protein: CASSFFIVSTDTQYF.

A word on this clonotype: This could be a read error, since a much larger clone is one nucleotide away. J is TRBJ2-7 and V is TRBV6-5; 10 nucleotides align to TRBD2. Germline V CDR1 and CDR2: MNHEY, SVGAGI. The CDR3 has 17 residues. The chain's CDR3 is CASSRTRSGLATYKQYF. The CDR3 nucleotides read TGTGCCAGCAGTCGAACCCGCTCGGGACTAGCGACCTACAAGCAGTACTTC.

The chain links TRBV6-5 to TRBJ1-1; 8 bases align to TRBD1. The CDR3 sequence is 15 residues long. CDR1 and CDR2 (germline): MNHEY, SVGAGI. V dropped 2 bases and J dropped 5; count of bases not matched to a gene: 7. The CDR3 loop reads CASSYVSGGGTEAFF. The CDR3 nucleotides are TGTGCCAGCAGTTACGTCTCAGGGGGCGGAACTGAAGCTTTCTTT.

This clonotype has at least ten counts. The V gene is TRBV20-1, the J gene TRBJ1-1; no definite D call. Germline V gene lookup returns CDR1 DFQATT and CDR2 SNEGSKA (reference sequence). There are 13 residues in the CDR3. The germline V and J ends were trimmed by 1 base and 0 bases, with 6 bases remaining between them. The CDR3 sequence is CSARARMNTEAFF. The CDR3 nucleotides are TGCAGTGCTAGAGCACGGATGAACACTGAAGCTTTCTTT.

This clonotype was recorded many times. The CDR3 nucleotides are TGTGCCAGCAGCCAACCCGAAAAAGGGACTCAAGAGACCCAGTACTTC. Translation gives CASSQPEKGTQETQYF. The V call is TRBV3-1, the J call TRBJ2-5; the D gene is possibly TRBD2 (6 bases). CDR1 and CDR2 (germline): LGHDT, YNNKEL (reference sequence). Trimming took 2 bases from V and 2 from J, leaving 15 bases between them. The CDR3 loop spans 16 amino acids.

The chain links TRBV7-3 to TRBJ2-2, with TRBD1 matching 7 bases. CDR1 is SGHTA and CDR2 is FQGTGA in the germline V gene. The CDR3 has 17 amino acids. V lost 5 bases to trimming and J lost 0 bases; unmatched junction nucleotides: 9. The CDR3 DNA sequence: TGTGCCAGCAGCCTGCAGCCCCAGGGGGCGAACACCGGGGAGCTGTTTTTT. Translated: CASSLQPQGANTGELFF.

This clonotype was detected many times. The chain uses TRBV7-8 and TRBJ2-3; 16 nucleotides match TRBD2. Germline CDR1 reads SGHVS; CDR2 reads FQNEAQ. With V trimmed by 2 bases and J by 0 bases, 5 bases remained unmatched. The CDR3 loop spans 19 amino acids. CDR3 nucleotides: TGTGCCAGCAGCTTACTAGGGACTAGCGGGAGGGGAAGCACAGATACGCAGTATTTT. It codes for CASSLLGTSGRGSTDTQYF.

The chain uses TRBV3-1 and TRBJ2-1; 10 bases match TRBD2. V lost 4 bases and J lost 2; bases outside the gene matches: 11. This CDR3 is built from 18 residues. Germline CDR1 is LGHDT and CDR2 is YNNKEL (reference sequence). The CDR3 bases are TGTGCCAGCAGCCGCCTCCCTAGCGGGAGATCCCCCTACAATGAGCAGTTCTTC. Its protein product is CASSRLPSGRSPYNEQFF.

This clonotype was counted many times. CDR3 amino acids: CSARDQIAGWDEQFF. The CDR3 region has the DNA TGCAGTGCTAGAGATCAGATAGCAGGTTGGGATGAGCAGTTCTTC. The chain combines TRBV20-1 with TRBJ2-1, with D uncertain. Trimming stripped 0 bases from V and 8 bases from J, with 17 bases between. CDR1 is DFQATT and CDR2 is SNEGSKA in the germline V gene (reference sequence). The CDR3 contains 15 residues.

This clonotype was detected ten times or more. The rearrangement joins TRBV5-1 to TRBJ2-3, with TRBD2 identical over 9 bases. J lost 11 bases, V lost 1 base, and 2 bases had no gene match. This CDR3 is 12 amino acids long. Germline V gene lookup returns CDR1 SGHRS and CDR2 YFSETQ. The CDR3 DNA sequence: TGCGCCAGCAGCTTGAGAGCGGGAGGGCAGTATTTT. Amino acids: CASSLRAGGQYF.

The rearrangement links TRBV7-9 to TRBJ2-2; 11 bases are shared with TRBD1. Germline V gene lookup returns CDR1 SEHNR and CDR2 FQNEAQ (reference sequence). V shed 5 bases and J 4 bases; nucleotides not matched to a gene: 6. The CDR3 has 16 amino acids. Here the CDR3 reads CASSSGQGAITGELFF. In DNA, the CDR3 is TGTGCCAGCAGCAGTGGACAGGGGGCGATCACCGGGGAGCTGTTTTTT.

This chain joins TRBV4-3 and TRBJ1-2, with D possibly being TRBD1 (5 bases). CDR1 is LGHNA and CDR2 is YSLEER in the germline V gene. This CDR3 is built from 15 residues. The V end was cut by 7 bases, the J end by 3 bases, with 18 bases between. CDR3 residues: CASTPGGQGDYGYTF. In DNA, the CDR3 is TGCGCCAGCACCCCAGGAGGGCAGGGAGACTATGGCTACACCTTC.

The sample holds a few counts of this clonotype. This chain uses TRBV5-1 with TRBJ1-5; 7 bases fit TRBD1. The CDR3 has 15 amino acids. With 5 bases clipped from V and 0 bases from J, the junction kept 5 bases outside the gene matches. The germline V gene has CDR1 SGHRS and CDR2 YFSETQ. CDR3 in DNA: TGCGCCAGCAGATTCGGGACAGATAGCAATCAGCCCCAGCATTTT. Amino acid sequence: CASRFGTDSNQPQHF.

This clonotype was recorded many times. This chain uses TRBV28 with TRBJ1-1; D remains ambiguous. V lost 2 bases and J 5 bases, leaving 6 bases between the germline ends. The CDR3 extends over 12 amino acids. The germline V gene has CDR1 MDHEN and CDR2 SYDVKM. The CDR3 here is CASSLRLTEAFF. DNA for the CDR3: TGTGCCAGCAGTTTACGACTTACTGAAGCTTTCTTT. Looking up the rest from reference TRBV28 and TRBJ1-1 gives the full variable domain: DVKVTQSSRYLVKRTGEKVFLECVQDMDHENMFWYRQDPGLGLRLIYFSYDVKMKEKGDIPEGYSVSREKKERFSLILESASTNQTSMYLCASSLRLTEAFFGQGTRLTVV.

The genes are TRBV9 and TRBJ2-1; D is unresolved. CDR1 and CDR2 (germline): SGDLS, YYNGEE. This CDR3 has 17 residues. V was clipped by 3 bases and J by 0 bases, with 16 bases between them. CDR3 DNA: TGTGCCAGCAGCGACCCTCAAGCGCTGGCCTCCTACAATGAGCAGTTCTTC. It specifies CASSDPQALASYNEQFF.